The source of this T cell receptor (beta chain) is a study of Ad26.COV2.S vaccination and SARS-CoV-2 variants. In the study overall: The donor belonged to the COV1001 Ad26.COV2.S trial arm. Regarding the study as a whole: Reportedly, after vaccination the spike-specific CD8+ and CD4+ T cell responses displayed substantial breadth. Measures of TCR breadth and depth may have fallen short of total T cell responses.

TCRdb's table, derived via immunoSEQ multiplex PCR, lists solely in-frame clones and lacks some. The sample lists approximately 480,000 clones; around 88% were seen once. A word on this clone: The antigen is undetermined.

The treatment here: about 20 received Ad26.COV2.S at low or high dose, single or two shots; roughly five received placebo; per-sample allocation not given. Following the first vaccine or placebo injection, samples were taken on day 63. An Ad26 vector that expressed Wuhan-strain SARS-CoV-2 spike constituted the vaccine. The V gene end was trimmed by 2 bases and the J gene end by 7 bases; junction bases not matched to a gene: 8. This CDR3 has 14 residues. Germline values: CDR1 SGHNT, CDR2 YYREEE (reference sequence). The sequence was collected from a person between 18 and 60 years old who received the Ad26.COV2.S COVID-19 vaccine or a placebo. Sequences were derived from peripheral blood, sampled in a trial of Ad26.COV2.S vaccine versus placebo. V and J are TRBV5-4 and TRBJ2-7; 8 bases map to TRBD1. CDR3 sequence: CASSFSAGGSEQYF. CDR3 nucleotides: TGTGCCAGCAGCTTTTCCGCAGGGGGCAGTGAGCAGTACTTC. The complete variable domain, with remaining parts taken from reference TRBV5-4 and TRBJ2-7, reads ETGVTQSPTHLIKTRGQQVTLRCSSQSGHNTVSWYQQALGQGPQFIFQYYREEENGRGNFPPRFSGLQFPNYSSELNVNALELDDSALYLCASSFSAGGSEQYFGPGTRLTVT.